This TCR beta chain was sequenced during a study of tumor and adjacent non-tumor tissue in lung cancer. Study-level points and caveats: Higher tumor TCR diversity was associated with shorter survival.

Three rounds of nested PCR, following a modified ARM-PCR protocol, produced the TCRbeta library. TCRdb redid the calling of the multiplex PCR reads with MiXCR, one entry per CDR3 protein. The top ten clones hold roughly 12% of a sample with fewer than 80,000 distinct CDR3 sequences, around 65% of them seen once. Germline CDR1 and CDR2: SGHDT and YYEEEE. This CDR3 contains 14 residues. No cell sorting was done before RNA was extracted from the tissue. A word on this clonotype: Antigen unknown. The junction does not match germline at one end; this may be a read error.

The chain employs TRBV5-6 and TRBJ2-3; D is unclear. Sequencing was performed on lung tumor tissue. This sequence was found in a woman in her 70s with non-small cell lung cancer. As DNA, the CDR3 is TGTGCCAGCAACTTGAAACTCGGCACAGATACGCAGTATTTT. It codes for CASNLKLGTDTQYF.